Below, 29 T cell receptor beta chains from the same sample are listed, as sequenced in a study of blood T cell repertoires in COVID-19. Libraries were prepared by immunoSEQ multiplex PCR; TCRdb keeps only in-frame clonotypes and omits some of them. The table shows 450,000 to 500,000 clones, with 75% to 90% occurring only once. The sequencing sample was made of PBMCs or T cells enriched from blood (not recorded which). The receptor set was obtained from a woman aged 55-75 years who had recovered from COVID-19.

The chain is built from TRBV6-6 and TRBJ2-1, with 7 bases that match TRBD2. CDR3 size: 12 residues. The V gene's germline CDR1 is MNHNY and CDR2 SVGAGI (reference sequence). V gave up 7 bases and J gave up 9 bases; unmatched junction bases: 6. CDR3 loop: CASNLRGVEQFF. The CDR3 nucleotides read TGTGCCAGCAACCTACGGGGGGTTGAGCAGTTCTTC.

The rearrangement links TRBV28 to TRBJ1-2; 7 bases match TRBD1. CDR3 size: 17 residues. Looked up from germline, CDR1 is MDHEN and CDR2 is SYDVKM. After removal of 1 base from V and 1 base from J, the junction contained 9 bases not matched to a gene. Here the CDR3 DNA reads TGTGCCAGCAGTTTATATCGGGTGACAGGGCTTAACTATGGCTACACCTTC. It translates to CASSLYRVTGLNYGYTF.

This clone has just a few counts. CDR3 sequence reads: CASSLNTGPKNNEQFF. Written as DNA, the CDR3 is TGTGCCAGCAGCCTAAACACAGGGCCAAAGAACAATGAGCAGTTCTTC. This chain uses TRBV11-2 with TRBJ2-1; D might be TRBD1 (6 bases). There are 16 residues in the CDR3. Trimming took off 5 bases at V and 5 bases at J, with 19 bases between the two ends. Germline values: CDR1 SGHAT, CDR2 FQNNGV.

This sequence joins TRBV9 and TRBJ1-3; 7 nucleotides match TRBD1. Germline V gene data show CDR1 as SGDLS and CDR2 as YYNGEE. V lost 4 bases to trimming and J lost 3 bases; unmatched junction nucleotides: 7. The CDR3 contains 15 residues. CDR3 DNA sequence: TGTGCCAGCAGCCCCCAGGGGGTCGTTGGAAACACCATATATTTT. Protein sequence: CASSPQGVVGNTIYF.

CDR3 sequence: CASSQELEAFF. CDR3 DNA sequence: TGTGCCAGCAGCCAAGAACTAGAAGCTTTCTTT. J is TRBJ1-1 and V is TRBV14; D is undetermined. The length of the CDR3 is 11 residues. Trimming pared 0 bases from V and 8 bases from J, leaving 4 bases between. The V gene's germline CDR1 is SGHDN and CDR2 FVKESK.

The V call is TRBV12-5, the J call TRBJ2-6, with TRBD1 matching over 7 bases. The length of the CDR3 is 16 residues. The V and J ends lost 2 bases and 2 bases, in that order; junction bases with no gene match: 3. Germline V gives CDR1 LGHNT, CDR2 FRNRAP. Here the CDR3 DNA reads TGTGCTAGTGGTTTGTATAGGGGGCCTGGGGCCAACGTCCTGACTTTC. It is translated as CASGLYRGPGANVLTF. The complete variable domain, with remaining parts taken from reference TRBV12-5 and TRBJ2-6, reads DARVTQTPRHKVTEMGQEVTMRCQPILGHNTVFWYRQTMMQGLELLAYFRNRAPLDDSGMPKDRFSAEMPDATLATLKIQPSEPRDSAVYFCASGLYRGPGANVLTFGAGSRLTVL.

The chain couples TRBV27 to TRBJ2-2; a possible D gene is TRBD1 (6 bases). Per germline, CDR1 MNHEY and CDR2 SMNVEV (reference sequence). The CDR3 runs 14 residues. The V gene lost 5 bases and the J gene lost 0 bases, with 7 bases spanning the gap. CDR3 in DNA: TGTGCCAGCAGTCGACAGGCGAACACCGGGGAGCTGTTTTTT. Protein product: CASSRQANTGELFF.

This clone has only a few counts. A read error may account for a junction end that differs from germline. V usage is TRBV7-7 and J usage is TRBJ2-2; weak D call: TRBD1 (5 bases). Germline loops: CDR1 SSHAT, CDR2 FNYEAQ (reference sequence). This CDR3 spans 16 amino acids. The CDR3 DNA reads as TGTGCTAGCAGCTCTCCCCGAGGCCAGGGAACCGGGGAGCTGTTTTTT. The encoded protein is CASSSPRGQGTGELFF. The complete variable domain, with remaining parts taken from reference TRBV7-7 and TRBJ2-2, reads GAGVSQSPRYKVTKRGQDVTLRCDPISSHATLYWYQQALGQGPEFLTYFNYEAQPDKSGLPSDRFSAERPEGSISTLTIQRTEQRDSAMYRCASSSPRGQGTGELFFGEGSRLTVL.

The gene calls are TRBV9 and TRBJ2-1; the D gene is possibly TRBD1 (6 bases). The ends were cut back, 4 bases at V and 0 bases at J, with 14 bases in the middle. CDR3 size: 16 residues. The germline V gene has CDR1 SGDLS and CDR2 YYNGEE. CDR3 sequence (DNA): TGTGCCAGCAGCCCCGAGGGGGATAGCTCCTACAATGAGCAGTTCTTC. Translated, it gives CASSPEGDSSYNEQFF. The whole variable domain, filled in from reference TRBV9 and TRBJ2-1, reads DSGVTQTPKHLITATGQRVTLRCSPRSGDLSVYWYQQSLDQGLQFLIQYYNGEERAKGNILERFSAQQFPDLHSELNLSSLELGDSALYFCASSPEGDSSYNEQFFGPGTRLTVL.

This sequence joins TRBV18 and TRBJ2-3; 11 bases fit TRBD2. The CDR3 contains 16 residues. Germline CDR1 is KGHSH and CDR2 is LQKENI. J was trimmed by 3 bases and V by 5 bases; bases with no gene match: 7. CDR3 nucleotide sequence: TGTGCCAGCTCAGTACTAGCGGGGGCCGGTACAGATACGCAGTATTTT. Its protein is CASSVLAGAGTDTQYF.

The CDR3 loop reads CASSLGPTGYDNQPQHF. The CDR3 DNA is TGCGCCAGCAGCTTAGGACCGACAGGGTACGACAATCAGCCCCAGCATTTT. V gene TRBV5-1 combines with J gene TRBJ1-5; 7 bases are a match to TRBD1. With V trimmed by 2 bases and J by 3 bases, 11 bases remained unmatched. This CDR3 comprises 17 residues. The V gene's germline CDR1 is SGHRS and CDR2 YFSETQ.

The chain carries TRBV10-3 and TRBJ2-5; D is perhaps TRBD1 (5 bases). The length of the CDR3 is 13 residues. The germline V gene has CDR1 ENHRY and CDR2 SYGVKD. The V end lost 2 bases, the J end lost 2 bases, and 6 bases lay between the germline ends. CDR3 in amino acids: CAISEDRQETQYF. DNA for the CDR3: TGTGCCATCAGTGAGGACAGACAAGAGACCCAGTACTTC.

The chain employs TRBV5-1 and TRBJ1-1, with TRBD1 matching over 7 bases. Germline-derived CDR1 and CDR2 are SGHRS and YFSETQ. V dropped 6 bases and J dropped 2; count of bases not matched to a gene: 7. The CDR3 is 14 amino acids. The DNA for the CDR3 is TGCGCCAGCACCTCCGGGACAGTCAACACTGAAGCTTTCTTT. Protein sequence: CASTSGTVNTEAFF.

V gene TRBV9 combines with J gene TRBJ2-7; D is ambiguous. Trimming removed 4 bases from V and 0 bases from J, with 14 bases in between. CDR1 is SGDLS and CDR2 is YYNGEE in the germline V gene. The CDR3 has 15 residues. In nucleotides, the CDR3 is TGTGCCAGCAGCCCCTACCGCCGGAGCTCCTACGAGCAGTACTTC. Protein: CASSPYRRSSYEQYF.

The chain has TRBV2 and TRBJ2-2; no reliable D call. The germline V gene has CDR1 SNHLY and CDR2 FYNNEI. This CDR3 spans 15 amino acids. With 6 bases removed from V and 1 base from J, the gap between germline ends came to 12 bases. The CDR3 nucleotides read TGTGCCAGCAGGATGGATGCGGTGAACACCGGGGAGCTGTTTTTT. This gives the protein CASRMDAVNTGELFF.

The chain couples TRBV5-1 to TRBJ2-3; weak D call: TRBD1 (6 bases). Trimming removed 0 bases at V and 3 bases at J, with 11 bases between. The length of the CDR3 is 15 residues. Germline loops: CDR1 SGHRS, CDR2 YFSETQ. The CDR3 DNA reads as TGCGCCAGCAGCTTGGATGTGGGGGCAACAGATACGCAGTATTTT. It yields the protein CASSLDVGATDTQYF. Using reference TRBV5-1 and TRBJ2-3 for the parts outside the CDR3, the full variable domain is KAGVTQTPRYLIKTRGQQVTLSCSPISGHRSVSWYQQTPGQGLQFLFEYFSETQRNKGNFPGRFSGRQFSNSRSEMNVSTLELGDSALYLCASSLDVGATDTQYFGPGTRLTVL.

The chain links TRBV7-7 to TRBJ2-3; 7 bases are a match to TRBD1. Germline V gene lookup returns CDR1 SSHAT and CDR2 FNYEAQ (reference sequence). CDR3 length: 15 amino acids. J gave up 0 bases and V 4 bases, and 4 bases lay outside the gene matches. CDR3 amino acids: CASSYGQASTDTQYF. CDR3 DNA: TGTGCCAGCAGCTACGGACAGGCTAGCACAGATACGCAGTATTTT. Combining the CDR3 with reference TRBV7-7 and TRBJ2-3 gives the whole variable domain GAGVSQSPRYKVTKRGQDVTLRCDPISSHATLYWYQQALGQGPEFLTYFNYEAQPDKSGLPSDRFSAERPEGSISTLTIQRTEQRDSAMYRCASSYGQASTDTQYFGPGTRLTVL.

In its sample, this clone was seen a few times. The chain is built from TRBV21-1 and TRBJ1-5. TRBV21-1 is reported as a pseudogene. The CDR3 spans 16 residues. In DNA form, the CDR3 reads TGTGCCAGCAGCGACGCGGGACGTCCGCTCAATCAGCCCCAGCATTTT. This encodes CASSDAGRPLNQPQHF.

This clone appeared once. This rearrangement joins TRBV7-8 to TRBJ1-1, with unresolved D. The CDR3 has 14 amino acids. CDR1 is SGHVS, CDR2 FQNEAQ, per germline. Trimming stripped 5 bases from V and 2 bases from J, with 12 bases between. Written as DNA, the CDR3 is TGTGCCAGCAGCCCTGTGGAGGGAAACACTGAAGCTTTCTTT. Its translation is CASSPVEGNTEAFF.

The rearrangement joins TRBV10-3 to TRBJ1-6; TRBD1 matches 7 bases. Germline V gene lookup returns CDR1 ENHRY and CDR2 SYGVKD. CDR3 length equals 13 residues. J was trimmed by 6 bases and V by 10 bases; bases with no gene match: 6. Here the CDR3 DNA reads TGTGCCACTCGACAGGGACCTAATTCACCCCTCCACTTT. Encoded protein: CATRQGPNSPLHF.

The V call is TRBV6-5, the J call TRBJ2-3; 9 bases are a match to TRBD2. With V trimmed by 5 bases and J by 7 bases, 10 bases remained unmatched. Per the germline V gene, CDR1 is MNHEY and CDR2 is SVGAGI. The CDR3 is 15 residues long. CDR3 nucleotide sequence: TGTGCCAGCAGTCCCCCCCGCGGGGGGGCACATACGCAGTATTTT. This codes for CASSPPRGGAHTQYF.

This rearrangement joins TRBV6-5 to TRBJ1-3; 7 bases match TRBD1. From germline, CDR1 is MNHEY and CDR2 SVGAGI. V was pared by 8 bases and J by 2 bases, with 6 bases of the junction left unmatched. This CDR3 is 14 amino acids long. CDR3 protein: CASRKTGTGNTIYF. The CDR3 DNA reads as TGTGCCAGCCGTAAGACAGGGACTGGAAACACCATATATTTT.

This chain connects TRBV3-1 (or the pseudogene TRBV3-2) to TRBJ1-1, with 7 bases matching TRBD1. The CDR3 runs 13 residues. Looked up from germline, CDR1 is LGHDT and CDR2 is YNNKEL (reference sequence). Trimming removed 4 bases from V and 7 bases from J; junction bases left unmatched: 6. The CDR3 nucleotides read TGTGCCAGCAGCCTGAACCGGGACAGTGAAGCTTTCTTT. Translated, it gives CASSLNRDSEAFF.

The rearrangement links TRBV10-3 to TRBJ2-6, with a tentative D call TRBD1 (6 bases). V was pared by 3 bases and J by 2 bases, with 8 bases between. The CDR3 contains 15 residues. CDR1 is ENHRY, CDR2 SYGVKD, per germline. CDR3 region: CAISDKGAGANVLTF. Here the CDR3 DNA reads TGTGCCATCAGTGATAAGGGGGCTGGGGCCAACGTCCTGACTTTC.

The chain combines TRBV15 with TRBJ1-4; 8 bases are shared with TRBD1. The CDR3 is 15 amino acids. V shed 4 bases, J shed 2 bases, and the junction held 3 bases outside the gene matches. Germline CDR1 is LNHNV and CDR2 is YYDKDF (reference sequence). CDR3 coding DNA: TGTGCCACCAGCACGAGGACAGGGACTAATGAAAAACTGTTTTTT. This sequence encodes CATSTRTGTNEKLFF.

This rearrangement joins TRBV30 to TRBJ2-3, with TRBD1 identical over 12 bases. The CDR3 extends over 16 amino acids. Germline assignment: CDR1 GTSNPN and CDR2 SVGIG (reference sequence). V shed 2 bases, J shed 4 bases, and the junction held 7 bases outside the gene matches. The CDR3 spells CAWSKRGQGASDTQYF. The CDR3, as DNA: TGTGCCTGGAGTAAACGGGGACAGGGGGCGTCAGATACGCAGTATTTT. The whole variable domain, remainder taken from reference TRBV30 and TRBJ2-3, is SQTIHQWPATLVQPVGSPLSLECTVEGTSNPNLYWYRQAAGRGLQLLFYSVGIGQISSEVPQNLSASRPQDRQFILSSKKLLLSDSGFYLCAWSKRGQGASDTQYFGPGTRLTVL.

The V call is TRBV2, the J call TRBJ2-7; 9 bases match TRBD1. The trim removed 5 bases at V and 7 bases at J, leaving 6 bases unmatched. CDR1 and CDR2 from the germline V gene are SNHLY and FYNNEI. The length of the CDR3 is 13 residues. The CDR3: CASSKQGADEQYV. The CDR3 bases are TGTGCCAGCAGTAAACAGGGGGCGGATGAGCAGTACGTC.

Concerning this clone itself: This sample also contains other DNA sequences that code for the same CDR3. For the CDR3, the DNA is TGTGCCAGCAGCTTAGGACAAAACAATGAGCAGTTCTTC. It encodes CASSLGQNNEQFF. This chain connects TRBV11-2 to TRBJ2-1; D remains ambiguous. Per the germline V gene, CDR1 is SGHAT and CDR2 is FQNNGV. The CDR3 contains 13 residues. V lost 1 base, J lost 5 bases, and 6 bases lay in between.

The count of this clone is one. The chain couples TRBV15 to TRBJ1-6; no clear D. The V gene's germline CDR1 is LNHNV and CDR2 YYDKDF (reference sequence). CDR3 length: 16 residues. V lost 0 bases and J 0 bases, leaving 6 bases between the germline ends. CDR3 protein: CATSRDTYSYNSPLHF. The CDR3 nucleotides read TGTGCCACCAGCAGAGATACCTACTCCTATAATTCACCCCTCCACTTT.